The clone carrying this T cell receptor (beta chain) was counted only a few times. In the original processing: The assay estimated nucleated cells by amplifying reference gene primers. TCRdb's copy holds only in-frame clones and misses some; the assay was immunoSEQ multiplex PCR. The V and J calls and clone size are taken from that table; D and trimming were inferred from the DNA. The sample carries roughly 140,000 clones, about 87% recorded once. The source of the sample is a study of blood T cell repertoires in COVID-19. Study-level background: PBMCs, B-cell-depleted T cells, or T cells provided the cDNA or gDNA that made up the material.

The ends were cut back, 1 base at V and 8 bases at J, with 24 bases in the middle. The CDR3 sequence is 19 residues long. Looked up from germline, CDR1 is SGHTA and CDR2 is FQGTGA. This sequence originates from a human donor in a cohort sampled during active COVID-19. The chain uses TRBV7-3 and TRBJ1-6; D gene ambiguous. The sample was peripheral blood. The CDR3: CASSLKIPVFQTLHSPLHF. For the CDR3, the DNA is TGTGCCAGCAGCTTAAAAATCCCCGTGTTTCAGACACTCCATTCACCCCTCCACTTT.